The 19 T cell receptor beta chains listed next were all sequenced from one sample in a study of CD8+ T cells in alopecia areata. Regarding treatment: oral pan-JAK inhibitor, 5-10 mg twice daily. RNA extraction was followed by reverse transcription into cDNA, which acted as the sequencing template. This table comes from immunoSEQ multiplex PCR, and its TCRdb copy is limited to in-frame clones, with some not included. The data show around 99,000 clones, about 83% seen once. Sequenced material: CD8+ T cells sorted from blood, taken at week 24, from a patient treated with tofacitinib. The origin of the receptors is a human donor with alopecia areata.

The rearrangement links TRBV10-3 to TRBJ2-5; 8 nucleotides agree with TRBD2. The length of the CDR3 is 16 residues. V lost 0 bases and J lost 5; bases outside the gene matches: 8. Germline CDR1 ENHRY, CDR2 SYGVKD. The CDR3: CAISESQRGTRETQYF. In DNA, the CDR3 is TGTGCCATCAGTGAGTCCCAGCGGGGGACCAGGGAGACCCAGTACTTC.

On this clone itself: Different DNA sequences within this sample yield the same CDR3. V and J are TRBV29-1 and TRBJ1-2; 7 nucleotides align to TRBD1. The germline V gene encodes CDR1 SQVTM and CDR2 ANQGSEA. The trim removed 0 bases at V and 6 bases at J, leaving 1 base unmatched. The CDR3 is 12 amino acids. The CDR3 sequence is CSVEEDRDGYTF. The CDR3 bases are TGCAGCGTTGAAGAAGACAGGGATGGCTACACCTTC.

The CDR3 loop is CASSVDGDYSPLHF. CDR3 coding DNA: TGTGCCAGCAGCGTAGACGGGGACTATTCACCCCTCCACTTT. The chain couples TRBV9 to TRBJ1-6; D possibly corresponds to TRBD1 (5 bases). The CDR3 contains 14 residues. Trimming shortened V by 0 bases and J by 8 bases, and 9 bases separated the two germline ends. Germline-derived CDR1 and CDR2 are SGDLS and YYNGEE.

This clone has more than one count but fewer than ten. The chain links TRBV6-5 to TRBJ2-3; D uncertain. V gave up 2 bases and J gave up 8 bases, with 17 bases separating them. Germline V gives CDR1 MNHEY, CDR2 SVGAGI. The CDR3 length is 15 residues. CDR3 DNA: TGTGCCAGCAGTTACATTAAAACTCAAACGGGTACGCAGTATTTT. Translating it yields CASSYIKTQTGTQYF.

The chain has TRBV27 and TRBJ2-7; 9 nucleotides agree with TRBD1. The J segment lost 3 bases and the V segment lost 3 bases, leaving 9 bases of the junction unmatched. Looked up from germline, CDR1 is MNHEY and CDR2 is SMNVEV (reference sequence). The CDR3 length is 16 residues. The CDR3 DNA is TGTGCCAGCAGTTTCCAACAGGGGGCTGACTACTACGAGCAGTACTTC. The encoded protein is CASSFQQGADYYEQYF.

This chain links TRBV2 with TRBJ1-2, with TRBD1 matching over 7 bases. Looked up from germline, CDR1 is SNHLY and CDR2 is FYNNEI. V gave up 1 base and J gave up 8 bases; unmatched junction bases: 13. The CDR3 is 16 residues long. Written as DNA, the CDR3 is TGTGCCAGCAGTGAAGTAGGACAGGTCACTATGTCGGGCTACACCTTC. Translating it yields CASSEVGQVTMSGYTF. Drawing the rest from reference TRBV2 and TRBJ1-2, the complete variable domain is EPEVTQTPSHQVTQMGQEVILRCVPISNHLYFYWYRQILGQKVEFLVSFYNNEISEKSEIFDDQFSVERPDGSNFTLKIRSTKLEDSAMYFCASSEVGQVTMSGYTFGSGTRLTVV.

The chain couples TRBV27 to TRBJ2-7, with TRBD2 matching 9 bases. From germline, CDR1 is MNHEY and CDR2 SMNVEV (reference sequence). V gave up 6 bases and J gave up 0 bases; unmatched junction bases: 3. There are 14 residues in the CDR3. CDR3 nucleotides: TGTGCCAGCAGATTAGCGGGGGCCTCCTACGAGCAGTACTTC. It is translated as CASRLAGASYEQYF.

The V and J genes are TRBV7-3 and TRBJ2-3; unclear D gene. The CDR3 sequence is 13 residues long. The V end was cut by 4 bases, the J end by 4 bases, with 9 bases between. CDR1 SGHTA and CDR2 FQGTGA come from the germline V gene. The CDR3 region is CASSYAYADTQYF. CDR3 DNA: TGTGCCAGCAGCTACGCTTACGCAGATACGCAGTATTTT. Full variable domain (rest looked up from reference TRBV7-3 and TRBJ2-3): GAGVSQTPSNKVTEKGKYVELRCDPISGHTALYWYRQSLGQGPEFLIYFQGTGAADDSGLPNDRFFAVRPEGSVSTLKIQRTERGDSAVYLCASSYAYADTQYFGPGTRLTVL.

V and J are TRBV11-1 and TRBJ2-7, with D maybe TRBD1 (6 bases). Trimming left V 2 bases short and J 2 bases short, with 10 bases between. Germline values: CDR1 SGHAT, CDR2 FQDESV (reference sequence). The CDR3 extends over 14 amino acids. In nucleotides, the CDR3 is TGTGCCAGCAGCTTACAGGGGCGAACCTACGAGCAGTACTTC. Translating gives CASSLQGRTYEQYF.

The gene calls are TRBV6-5 and TRBJ2-7; D unclear. The CDR3 is 14 amino acids. V was clipped by 0 bases and J by 3 bases, with 9 bases between them. Germline CDR1 is MNHEY and CDR2 is SVGAGI. CDR3 loop: CASSYSGQDYEQYF. For the CDR3, the DNA is TGTGCCAGCAGTTACTCCGGGCAAGACTACGAGCAGTACTTC.

This sequence joins TRBV4-2 and TRBJ2-7; tentatively, D is TRBD1 (6 bases). There are 14 residues in the CDR3. Germline assignment: CDR1 LGHNA and CDR2 YNFKEQ. Trimming stripped 1 base from V and 2 bases from J, with 9 bases between. CDR3 nucleotide sequence: TGTGCCAGCAGCCAAGGACAGGATCCCTACGAGCAGTACTTC. It encodes CASSQGQDPYEQYF.

DNA of the CDR3: TGTGCCAGTAGTGGGGGACTAGCGGACAATGAGCAGTTCTTC. It yields the protein CASSGGLADNEQFF. The chain combines TRBV19 with TRBJ2-1, with TRBD2 matching over 11 bases. The CDR3 is 14 residues long. J was trimmed by 5 bases and V by 5 bases; bases with no gene match: 2. Germline V gene sequence: CDR1 LNHDA, CDR2 SQIVND (reference sequence).

The V gene is TRBV4-3, the J gene TRBJ2-7; TRBD1 or TRBD2 may be the D gene (5 bases each). Germline V gives CDR1 LGHNA, CDR2 YSLEER. This CDR3 has 17 residues. The germline V and J ends were trimmed by 1 base and 6 bases, with 22 bases remaining between them. The CDR3 coding sequence is TGCGCCAGCAGCCAAGGGTTCGGGGCCGCTCCGGTAGGCGAGCAGTACTTC. Translation: CASSQGFGAAPVGEQYF.

The chain has TRBV9 and TRBJ2-7, with 7 nucleotides matching TRBD2. This CDR3 region has 15 residues. J gave up 3 bases and V 4 bases, and 10 bases lay outside the gene matches. Germline CDR1 and CDR2: SGDLS and YYNGEE. CDR3 protein: CASSSESGMSYEQYF. Written as DNA, the CDR3 is TGTGCCAGCAGCTCGGAGAGCGGGATGAGCTACGAGCAGTACTTC.

The chain joins TRBV4-1 to TRBJ2-7; D might be TRBD1 (5 bases). Germline loops: CDR1 MGHRA, CDR2 YSYEKL. This CDR3 contains 15 residues. V was cut by 3 bases and J by 1 base, with 13 bases left in between. The CDR3 DNA reads as TGCGCCAGCAGCCAGGGCAGGGATCTTTCCTACGAGCAGTACTTC. Its translation: CASSQGRDLSYEQYF.

This sequence joins TRBV4-1 and TRBJ1-2; 8 bases fit TRBD1. J was trimmed by 14 bases and V by 1 base; bases with no gene match: 12. This CDR3 is built from 14 residues. Germline V lookup: CDR1 MGHRA, CDR2 YSYEKL. Here the CDR3 DNA reads TGCGCCAGCAGCCAAGCGGGACAGGAGGGAACTGAAACCTTC. It encodes CASSQAGQEGTETF.

This clone was recorded a few times. The chain carries TRBV7-9 and TRBJ2-7; TRBD1 agrees at 8 bases. V lost 5 bases, J lost 3 bases, and 3 bases stayed unmatched. Germline assignment: CDR1 SEHNR and CDR2 FQNEAQ (reference sequence). The CDR3 loop spans 13 amino acids. The CDR3 loop reads CASSPDRVYEQYF. CDR3 in DNA: TGTGCCAGCAGCCCGGACAGGGTCTACGAGCAGTACTTC.

This chain joins TRBV7-8 and TRBJ1-2, with D perhaps TRBD1 (5 bases). Germline loops: CDR1 SGHVS, CDR2 FQNEAQ. V lost 4 bases to trimming and J lost 7 bases, with 13 bases between them. The CDR3 runs 13 residues. The CDR3 DNA sequence: TGTGCCAGCAGCTCGGACGGGGGGAGTGGCTACACCTTC. Amino acids: CASSSDGGSGYTF.

V and J are TRBV6-5 and TRBJ1-2, with 8 bases aligning to TRBD1. Germline CDR1 and CDR2: MNHEY and SVGAGI. J was trimmed by 4 bases and V by 2 bases; bases with no gene match: 6. The CDR3 consists of 15 residues. The CDR3 nucleotides read TGTGCCAGCAGTTACATAGCGGACAGGGTCTATGGCTACACCTTC. This sequence encodes CASSYIADRVYGYTF.